This record looks at one T cell receptor beta chain sequence and its context. Its antigen remains unidentified. These data belong to a study of radiotherapy plus CTLA-4 blockade in lung cancer. Repertoires were generated with immunoSEQ multiplex PCR, while TCRdb's copy carries only in-frame clones and drops some. The sample contains about 97,000 clones, approximately 72% of which appear only once. CDR1 is GTSNPN, CDR2 SVGIG, per germline (reference sequence). The CDR3 consists of 13 residues. With 4 bases removed from V and 7 bases from J, the gap between germline ends came to 11 bases. Study findings and constraints: Once radiotherapy plus ipilimumab had been given, TCR clones derived from tumor expanded in blood.

The chain recombines TRBV30 with TRBJ1-6, with a weak D call TRBD1 (6 bases). Sequencing used peripheral blood, obtained from a patient treated with radiotherapy plus ipilimumab. This sequence originates from a human donor with non-small cell lung cancer who had a partial response to radiotherapy plus ipilimumab. Some clones in this sample may be carry-over from other donors' samples. The CDR3, as DNA: TGTGCCTGGACGAGACAGGAGAATTCACCCCTCCACTTT. Protein sequence: CAWTRQENSPLHF. The entire variable domain, with the rest obtained from reference TRBV30 and TRBJ1-6, is as follows: SQTIHQWPATLVQPVGSPLSLECTVEGTSNPNLYWYRQAAGRGLQLLFYSVGIGQISSEVPQNLSASRPQDRQFILSSKKLLLSDSGFYLCAWTRQENSPLHFGNGTRLTVT.